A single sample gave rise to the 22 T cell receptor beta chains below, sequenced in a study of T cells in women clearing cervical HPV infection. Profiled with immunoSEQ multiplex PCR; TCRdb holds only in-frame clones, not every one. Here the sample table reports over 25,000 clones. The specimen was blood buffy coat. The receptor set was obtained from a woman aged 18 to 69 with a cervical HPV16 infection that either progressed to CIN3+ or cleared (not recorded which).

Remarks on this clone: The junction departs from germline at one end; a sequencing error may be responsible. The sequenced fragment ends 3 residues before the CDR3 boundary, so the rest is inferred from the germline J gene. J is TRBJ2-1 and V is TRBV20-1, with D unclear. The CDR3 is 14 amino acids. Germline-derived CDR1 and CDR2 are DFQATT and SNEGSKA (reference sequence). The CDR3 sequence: CSARGWRNYNEQFF. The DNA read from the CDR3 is TGCAGTGCCAGAGGTTGGCGGAACTACAATGAG.

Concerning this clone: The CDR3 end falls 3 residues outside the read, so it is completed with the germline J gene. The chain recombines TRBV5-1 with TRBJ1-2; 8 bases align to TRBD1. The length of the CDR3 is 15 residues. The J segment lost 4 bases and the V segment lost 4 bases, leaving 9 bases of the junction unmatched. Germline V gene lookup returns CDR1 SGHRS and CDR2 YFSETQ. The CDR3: CASSTARGQGYGYTF. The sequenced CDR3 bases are TGCGCCAGCAGCACCGCAAGAGGACAGGGCTATGGC.

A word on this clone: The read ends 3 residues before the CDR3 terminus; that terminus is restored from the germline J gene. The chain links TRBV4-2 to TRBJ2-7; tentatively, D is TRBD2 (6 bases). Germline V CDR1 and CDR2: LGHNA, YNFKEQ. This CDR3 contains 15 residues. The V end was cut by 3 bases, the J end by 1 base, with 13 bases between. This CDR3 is CASSHPGTLSYEQYF. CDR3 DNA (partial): TGTGCCAGCAGCCACCCCGGGACTCTTTCCTACGAG.

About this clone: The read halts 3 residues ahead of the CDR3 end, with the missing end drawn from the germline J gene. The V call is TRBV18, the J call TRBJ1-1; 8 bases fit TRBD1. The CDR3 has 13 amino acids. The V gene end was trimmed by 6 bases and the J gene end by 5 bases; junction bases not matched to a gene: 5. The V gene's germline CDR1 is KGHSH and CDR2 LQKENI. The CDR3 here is CASSPNRGTEAFF. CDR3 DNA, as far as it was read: TGTGCCAGCTCTCCCAACAGGGGGACTGAA.

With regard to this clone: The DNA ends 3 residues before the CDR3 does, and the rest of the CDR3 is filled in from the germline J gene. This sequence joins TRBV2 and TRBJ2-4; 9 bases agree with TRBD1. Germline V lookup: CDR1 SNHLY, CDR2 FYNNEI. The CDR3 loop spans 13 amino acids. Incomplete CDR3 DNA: TGTGCCAGCAGAGAACAGGGGGCAGGTGGT. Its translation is CASREQGAGG. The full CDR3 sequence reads CASREQGAGGQYF. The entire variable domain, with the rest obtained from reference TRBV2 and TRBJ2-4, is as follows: EPEVTQTPSHQVTQMGQEVILRCVPISNHLYFYWYRQILGQKVEFLVSFYNNEISEKSEIFDDQFSVERPDGSNFTLKIRSTKLEDSAMYFCASREQGAGGQYFGAGTRLSVL.

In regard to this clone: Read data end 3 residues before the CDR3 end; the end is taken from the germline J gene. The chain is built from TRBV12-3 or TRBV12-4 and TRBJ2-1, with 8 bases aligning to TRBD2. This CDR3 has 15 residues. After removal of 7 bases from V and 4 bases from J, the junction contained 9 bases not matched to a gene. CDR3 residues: CASTPQTSVYNEQFF. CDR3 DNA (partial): TGTGCCAGCACTCCCCAGACTAGCGTATACAATGAG.

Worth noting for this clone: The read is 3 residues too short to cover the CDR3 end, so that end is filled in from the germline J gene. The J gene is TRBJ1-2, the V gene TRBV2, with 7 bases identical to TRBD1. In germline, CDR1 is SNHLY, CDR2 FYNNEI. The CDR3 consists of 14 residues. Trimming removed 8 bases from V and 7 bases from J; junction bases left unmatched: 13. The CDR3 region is CASSLNEGAGGYTF. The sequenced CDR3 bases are TGTGCCAGCTCTTTGAATGAGGGGGCTGGTGGC.

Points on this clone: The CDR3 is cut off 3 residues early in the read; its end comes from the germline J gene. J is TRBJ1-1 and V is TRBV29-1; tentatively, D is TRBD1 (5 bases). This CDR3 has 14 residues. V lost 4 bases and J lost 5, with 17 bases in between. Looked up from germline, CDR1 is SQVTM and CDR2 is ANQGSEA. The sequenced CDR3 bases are TGCAGCGTTGTGCAGGGCCCCTCTGAAACTGAA. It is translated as CSVVQGPSETE. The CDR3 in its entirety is CSVVQGPSETEAFF. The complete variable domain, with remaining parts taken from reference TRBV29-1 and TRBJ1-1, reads SAVISQKPSRDICQRGTSLTIQCQVDSQVTMMFWYRQQPGQSLTLIATANQGSEATYESGFVIDKFPISRPNLTFSTLTVSNMSPEDSSIYLCSVVQGPSETEAFFGQGTRLTVV.

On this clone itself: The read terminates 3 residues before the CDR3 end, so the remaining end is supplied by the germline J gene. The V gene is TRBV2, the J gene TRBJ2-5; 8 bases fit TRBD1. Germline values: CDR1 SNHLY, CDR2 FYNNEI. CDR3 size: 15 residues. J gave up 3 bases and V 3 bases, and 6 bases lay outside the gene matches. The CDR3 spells CASSELTGVKETQYF. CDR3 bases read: TGTGCCAGCAGTGAGCTGACAGGGGTCAAAGAGACC.

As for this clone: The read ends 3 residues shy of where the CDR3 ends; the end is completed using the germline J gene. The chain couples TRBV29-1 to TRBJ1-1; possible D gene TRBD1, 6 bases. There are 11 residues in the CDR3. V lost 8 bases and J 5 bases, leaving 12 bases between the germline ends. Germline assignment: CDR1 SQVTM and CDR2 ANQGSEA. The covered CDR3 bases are TGCAGCCCCCGGACAGAGACTGAA. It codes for CSPRTETE. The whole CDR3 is CSPRTETEAFF. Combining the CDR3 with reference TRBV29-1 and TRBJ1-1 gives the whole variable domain SAVISQKPSRDICQRGTSLTIQCQVDSQVTMMFWYRQQPGQSLTLIATANQGSEATYESGFVIDKFPISRPNLTFSTLTVSNMSPEDSSIYLCSPRTETEAFFGQGTRLTVV.

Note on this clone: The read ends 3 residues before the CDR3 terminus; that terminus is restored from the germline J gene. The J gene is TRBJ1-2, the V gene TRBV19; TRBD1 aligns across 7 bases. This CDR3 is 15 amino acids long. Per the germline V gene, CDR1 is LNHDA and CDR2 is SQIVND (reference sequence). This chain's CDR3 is CASKPGTATVADYTF. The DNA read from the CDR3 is TGTGCCAGTAAGCCTGGGACAGCCACAGTCGCCGAC.

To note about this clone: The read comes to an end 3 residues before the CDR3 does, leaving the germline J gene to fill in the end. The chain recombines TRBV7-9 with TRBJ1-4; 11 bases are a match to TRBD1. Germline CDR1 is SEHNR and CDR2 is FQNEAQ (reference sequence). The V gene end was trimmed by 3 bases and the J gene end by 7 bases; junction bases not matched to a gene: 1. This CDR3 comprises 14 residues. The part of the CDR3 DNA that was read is TGTGCCAGCAGCTTGGACAGGGGGCGTGAAAAA. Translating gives CASSLDRGREK. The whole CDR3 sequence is CASSLDRGREKLFF.

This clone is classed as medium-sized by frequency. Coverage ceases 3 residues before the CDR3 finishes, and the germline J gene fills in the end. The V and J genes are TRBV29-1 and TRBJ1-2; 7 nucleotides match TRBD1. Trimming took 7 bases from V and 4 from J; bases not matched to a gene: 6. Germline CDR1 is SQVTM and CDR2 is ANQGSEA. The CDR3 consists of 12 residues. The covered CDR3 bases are TGCAGCGCACGACAGGGAGGCTATGGC. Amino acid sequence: CSARQGGYG. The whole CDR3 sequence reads CSARQGGYGYTF.

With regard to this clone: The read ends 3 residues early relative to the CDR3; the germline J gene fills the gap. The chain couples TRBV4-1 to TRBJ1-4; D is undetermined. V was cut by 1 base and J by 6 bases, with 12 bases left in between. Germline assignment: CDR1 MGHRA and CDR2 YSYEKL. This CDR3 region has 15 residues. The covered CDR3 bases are TGCGCCAGCAGCCAAGGACCTCTAGGAGATGAAAAA. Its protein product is CASSQGPLGDEK. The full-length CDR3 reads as CASSQGPLGDEKLFF.

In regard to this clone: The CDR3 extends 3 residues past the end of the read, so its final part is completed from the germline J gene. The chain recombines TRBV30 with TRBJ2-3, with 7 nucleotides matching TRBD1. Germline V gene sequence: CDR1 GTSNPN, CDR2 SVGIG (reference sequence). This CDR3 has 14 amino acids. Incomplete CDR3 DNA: TGTGCCTGTGTCTATACAGGGGCCGAGGGAACG. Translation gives CACVYTGAEGT. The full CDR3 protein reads CACVYTGAEGTQYF.

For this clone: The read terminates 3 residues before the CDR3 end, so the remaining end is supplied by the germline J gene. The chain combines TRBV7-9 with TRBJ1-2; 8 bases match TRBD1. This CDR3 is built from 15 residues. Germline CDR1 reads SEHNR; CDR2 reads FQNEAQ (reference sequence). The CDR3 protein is CASSAGQGNHNDYTF. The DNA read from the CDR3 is TGTGCCAGCAGCGCTGGACAGGGAAATCACAATGAC.

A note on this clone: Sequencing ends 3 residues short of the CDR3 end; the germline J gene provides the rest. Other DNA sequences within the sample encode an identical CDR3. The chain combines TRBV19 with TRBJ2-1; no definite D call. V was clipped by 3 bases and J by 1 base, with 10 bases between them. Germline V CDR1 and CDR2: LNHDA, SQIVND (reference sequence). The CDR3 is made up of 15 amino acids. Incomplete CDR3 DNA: TGTGCCAGTAGTATTAGTACTACGTCCTACAATGAG. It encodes CASSISTTSYNE. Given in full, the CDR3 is CASSISTTSYNEQFF.

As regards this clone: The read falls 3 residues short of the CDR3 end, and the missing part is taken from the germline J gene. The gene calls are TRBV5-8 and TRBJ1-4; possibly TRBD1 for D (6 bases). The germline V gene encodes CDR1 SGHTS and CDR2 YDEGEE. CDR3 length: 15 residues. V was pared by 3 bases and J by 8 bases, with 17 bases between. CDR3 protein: CASSWGTGRNEKLFF. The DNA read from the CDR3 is TGTGCCAGCAGCTGGGGCACAGGGAGAAACGAAAAA.

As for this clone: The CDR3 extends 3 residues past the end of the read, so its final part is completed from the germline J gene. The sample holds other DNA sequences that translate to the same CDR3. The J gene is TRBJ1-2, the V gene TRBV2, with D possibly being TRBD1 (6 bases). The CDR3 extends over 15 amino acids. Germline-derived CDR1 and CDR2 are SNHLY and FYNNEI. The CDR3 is CASSGAGQPLAGYTF. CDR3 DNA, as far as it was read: TGTGCCAGCAGTGGCGCGGGACAACCCTTAGCTGGG.

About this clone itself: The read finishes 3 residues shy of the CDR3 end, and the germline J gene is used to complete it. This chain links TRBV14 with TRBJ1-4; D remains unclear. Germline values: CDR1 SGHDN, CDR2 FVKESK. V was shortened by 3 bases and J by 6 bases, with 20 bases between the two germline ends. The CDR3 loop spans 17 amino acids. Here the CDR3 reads CASSQTPLFGVDEKLFF. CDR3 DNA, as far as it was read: TGTGCCAGCAGCCAGACCCCCTTATTCGGGGTGGATGAAAAA.

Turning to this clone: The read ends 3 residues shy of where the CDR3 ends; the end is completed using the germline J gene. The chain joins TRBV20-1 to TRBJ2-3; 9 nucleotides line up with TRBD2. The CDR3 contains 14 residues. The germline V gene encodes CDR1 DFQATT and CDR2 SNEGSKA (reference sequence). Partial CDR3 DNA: TGCAGTGCTCCCCACGATAGCGGGAGTATCACG. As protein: CSAPHDSGSIT. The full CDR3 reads CSAPHDSGSITQYF.

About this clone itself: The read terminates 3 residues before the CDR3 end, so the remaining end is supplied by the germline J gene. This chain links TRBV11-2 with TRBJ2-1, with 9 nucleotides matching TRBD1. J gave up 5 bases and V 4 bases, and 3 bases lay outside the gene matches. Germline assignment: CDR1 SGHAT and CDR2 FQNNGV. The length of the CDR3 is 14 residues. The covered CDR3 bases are TGTGCCAGCAGCTACCGGGACAGGGACAATGAG. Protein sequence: CASSYRDRDNE. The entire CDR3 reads CASSYRDRDNEQFF.